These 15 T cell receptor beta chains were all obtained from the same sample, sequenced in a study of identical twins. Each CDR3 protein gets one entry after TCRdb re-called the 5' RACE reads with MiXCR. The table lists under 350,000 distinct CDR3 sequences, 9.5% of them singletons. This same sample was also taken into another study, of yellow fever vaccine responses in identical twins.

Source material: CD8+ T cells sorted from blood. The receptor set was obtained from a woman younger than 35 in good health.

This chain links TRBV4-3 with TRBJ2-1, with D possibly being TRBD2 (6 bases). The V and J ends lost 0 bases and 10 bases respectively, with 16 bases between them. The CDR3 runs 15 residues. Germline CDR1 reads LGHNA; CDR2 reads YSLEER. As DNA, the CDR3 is TGCGCCAGCAGCCAAGATCTGTCGACGGGAGAAGAGCAGTTCTTC. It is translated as CASSQDLSTGEEQFF.

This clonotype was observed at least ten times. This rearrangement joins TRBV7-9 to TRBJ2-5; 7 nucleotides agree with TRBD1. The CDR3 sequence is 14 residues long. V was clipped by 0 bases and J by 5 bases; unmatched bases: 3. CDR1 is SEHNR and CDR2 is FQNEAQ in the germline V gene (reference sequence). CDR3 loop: CASSLAGQWETQYF. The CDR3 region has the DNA TGTGCCAGCAGCTTAGCGGGACAGTGGGAGACCCAGTACTTC.

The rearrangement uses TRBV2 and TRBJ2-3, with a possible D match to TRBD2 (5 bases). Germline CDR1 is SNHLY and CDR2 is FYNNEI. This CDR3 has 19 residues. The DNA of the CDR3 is TGTACCCTCAGTTTAGCTGTCCACGGGGAACCGCCGGGCACAGATACGCAGTATTTT. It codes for CTLSLAVHGEPPGTDTQYF.

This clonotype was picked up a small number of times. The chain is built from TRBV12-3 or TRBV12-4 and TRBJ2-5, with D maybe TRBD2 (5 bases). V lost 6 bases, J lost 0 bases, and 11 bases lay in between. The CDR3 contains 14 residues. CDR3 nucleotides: TGTGCCAGCAGGGCCCCACTAGACCAAGAGACCCAGTACTTC. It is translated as CASRAPLDQETQYF.

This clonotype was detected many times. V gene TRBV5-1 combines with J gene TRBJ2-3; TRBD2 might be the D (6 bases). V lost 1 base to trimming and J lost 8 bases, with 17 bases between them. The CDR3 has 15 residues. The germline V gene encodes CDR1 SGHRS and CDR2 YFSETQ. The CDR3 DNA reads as TGCGCCAGCAGCTTGCTAGCGAGTCTCGAGGGTACGCAGTATTTT. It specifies CASSLLASLEGTQYF.

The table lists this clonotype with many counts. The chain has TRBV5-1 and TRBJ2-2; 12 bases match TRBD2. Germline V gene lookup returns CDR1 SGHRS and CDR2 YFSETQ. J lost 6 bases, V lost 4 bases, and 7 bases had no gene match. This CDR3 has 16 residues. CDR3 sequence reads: CASSGETSGGPGELFF. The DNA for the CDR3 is TGCGCCAGCAGCGGAGAAACTAGCGGGGGGCCCGGGGAGCTGTTTTTT.

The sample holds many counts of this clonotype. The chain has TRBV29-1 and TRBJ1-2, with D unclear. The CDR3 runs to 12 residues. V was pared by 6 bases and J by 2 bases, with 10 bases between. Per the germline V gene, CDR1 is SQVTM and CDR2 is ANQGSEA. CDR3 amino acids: CSVSSSNYGYTF. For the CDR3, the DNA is TGCAGCGTAAGCAGCTCCAACTATGGCTACACCTTC.

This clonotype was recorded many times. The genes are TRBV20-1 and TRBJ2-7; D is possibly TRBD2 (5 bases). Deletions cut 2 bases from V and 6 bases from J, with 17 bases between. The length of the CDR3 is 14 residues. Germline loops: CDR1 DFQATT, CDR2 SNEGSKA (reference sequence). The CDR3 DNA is TGCAGTGCTAGACGAGGGAGTTCCGAGATCGAGCAGTACTTC. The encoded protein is CSARRGSSEIEQYF.

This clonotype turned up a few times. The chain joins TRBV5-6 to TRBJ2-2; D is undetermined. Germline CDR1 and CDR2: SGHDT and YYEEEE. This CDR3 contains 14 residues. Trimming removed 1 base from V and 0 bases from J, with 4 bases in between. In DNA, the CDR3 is TGTGCCAGCAGCTTGATGTCGAACACCGGGGAGCTGTTTTTT. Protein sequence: CASSLMSNTGELFF.

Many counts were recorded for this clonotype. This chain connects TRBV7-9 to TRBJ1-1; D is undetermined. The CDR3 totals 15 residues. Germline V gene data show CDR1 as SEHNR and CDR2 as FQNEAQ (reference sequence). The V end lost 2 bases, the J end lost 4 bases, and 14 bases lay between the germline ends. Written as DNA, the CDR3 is TGTGCCAGCAGCTTAACAGCTTTATACGTCACTGAAGCTTTCTTT. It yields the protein CASSLTALYVTEAFF. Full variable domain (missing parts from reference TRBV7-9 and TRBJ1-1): DTGVSQNPRHKITKRGQNVTFRCDPISEHNRLYWYRQTLGQGPEFLTYFQNEAQLEKSRLLSDRFSAERPKGSFSTLEIQRTEQGDSAMYLCASSLTALYVTEAFFGQGTRLTVV.

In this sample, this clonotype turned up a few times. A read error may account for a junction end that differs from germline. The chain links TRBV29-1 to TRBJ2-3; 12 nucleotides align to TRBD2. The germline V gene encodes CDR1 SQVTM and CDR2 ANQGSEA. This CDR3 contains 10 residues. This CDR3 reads CSVGLAGGHF. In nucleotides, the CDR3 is TGCAGCGTTGGGCTAGCGGGAGGGCATTTT.

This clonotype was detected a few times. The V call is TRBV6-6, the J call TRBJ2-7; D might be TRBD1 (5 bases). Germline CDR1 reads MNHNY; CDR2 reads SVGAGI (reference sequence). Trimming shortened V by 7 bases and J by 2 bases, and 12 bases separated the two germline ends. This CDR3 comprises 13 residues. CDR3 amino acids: CASKAEDTYEQYF. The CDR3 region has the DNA TGTGCCAGCAAAGCAGAGGACACCTACGAGCAGTACTTC.

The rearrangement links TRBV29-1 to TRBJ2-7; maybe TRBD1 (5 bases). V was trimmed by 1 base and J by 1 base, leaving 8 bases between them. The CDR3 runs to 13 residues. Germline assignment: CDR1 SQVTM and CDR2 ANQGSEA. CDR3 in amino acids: CSVEVGRSYEQYF. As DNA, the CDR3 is TGCAGCGTTGAAGTGGGGCGATCCTACGAGCAGTACTTC.

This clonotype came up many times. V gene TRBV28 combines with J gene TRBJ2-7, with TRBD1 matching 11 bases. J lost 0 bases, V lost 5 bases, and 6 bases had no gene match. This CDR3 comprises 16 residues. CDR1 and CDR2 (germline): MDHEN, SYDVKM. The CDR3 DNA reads TGTGCCAGCAGTACGGGGACAGGGGGGCACTCCTACGAGCAGTACTTC. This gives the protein CASSTGTGGHSYEQYF.

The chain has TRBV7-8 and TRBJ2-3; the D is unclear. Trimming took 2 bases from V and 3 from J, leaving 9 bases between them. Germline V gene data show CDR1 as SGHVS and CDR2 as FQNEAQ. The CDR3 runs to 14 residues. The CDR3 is CASSLIGSTDTQYF. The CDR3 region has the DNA TGTGCCAGCAGCTTAATCGGTAGTACAGATACGCAGTATTTT. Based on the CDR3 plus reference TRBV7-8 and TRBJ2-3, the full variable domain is GAGVSQSPRYKVAKRGQDVALRCDPISGHVSLFWYQQALGQGPEFLTYFQNEAQLDKSGLPSDRFFAERPEGSVSTLKIQRTQQEDSAVYLCASSLIGSTDTQYFGPGTRLTVL.